Sequencing of this TCR beta chain was carried out in a study of blood T cell repertoires in COVID-19. Study overall: Whether acute or convalescent, the COVID-19 samples came from the United States, Italy and Spain. Nucleic acid was either cDNA or gDNA, and it came from T cells, B-cell-depleted T cells, or PBMCs.

Trimming shortened V by 4 bases and J by 9 bases, and 14 bases separated the two germline ends. CDR3 length: 13 amino acids. Germline V gene data show CDR1 as SGHAT and CDR2 as FQDESV (reference sequence). Per the study methods: It was from reference gene primer amplification that nucleated cell counts were estimated. Produced via immunoSEQ multiplex PCR; TCRdb's table is partial and in-frame only. V and J calls and clone size come straight from that table; D and trimming were deduced from the DNA. Among 90,000 to 150,000 clones listed, 70% to 80% were seen once. The specimen sequenced was peripheral blood. The V and J genes are TRBV11-1 and TRBJ2-3, with D maybe TRBD2 (5 bases). The sequence was obtained from a woman of 80 years or more with acute or convalescent COVID-19. The CDR3 sequence is CASSSLGGRTQYF. The CDR3 DNA reads TGTGCCAGCAGCTCCCTCGGCGGGCGGACGCAGTATTTT.